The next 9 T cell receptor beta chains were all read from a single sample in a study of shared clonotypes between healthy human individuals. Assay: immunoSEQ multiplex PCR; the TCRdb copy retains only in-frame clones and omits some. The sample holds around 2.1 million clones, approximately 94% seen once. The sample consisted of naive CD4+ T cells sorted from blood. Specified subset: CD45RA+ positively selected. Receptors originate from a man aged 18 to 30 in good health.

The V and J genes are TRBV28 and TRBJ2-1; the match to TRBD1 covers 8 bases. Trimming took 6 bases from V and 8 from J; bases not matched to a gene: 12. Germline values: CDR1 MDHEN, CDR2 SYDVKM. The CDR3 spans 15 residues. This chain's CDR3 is CASRWYVSGGYEQFF. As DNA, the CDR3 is TGTGCCAGCAGATGGTATGTTTCAGGGGGCTATGAGCAGTTCTTC.

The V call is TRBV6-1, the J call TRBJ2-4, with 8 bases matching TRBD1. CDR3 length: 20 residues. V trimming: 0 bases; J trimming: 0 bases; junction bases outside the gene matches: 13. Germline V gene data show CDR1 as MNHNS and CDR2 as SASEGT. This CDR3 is CASSEALRELDRVAKNIQYF. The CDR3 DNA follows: TGTGCCAGCAGTGAAGCCCTCCGAGAACTGGACAGGGTAGCCAAAAACATTCAGTACTTC.

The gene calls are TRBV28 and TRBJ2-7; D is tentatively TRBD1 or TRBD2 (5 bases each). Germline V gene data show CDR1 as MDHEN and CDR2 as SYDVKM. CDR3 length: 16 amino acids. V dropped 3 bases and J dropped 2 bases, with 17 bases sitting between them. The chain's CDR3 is CASSLSPGTSTYEQYF. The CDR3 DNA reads TGTGCCAGCAGTTTGAGCCCCGGGACGTCAACCTACGAGCAGTACTTC.

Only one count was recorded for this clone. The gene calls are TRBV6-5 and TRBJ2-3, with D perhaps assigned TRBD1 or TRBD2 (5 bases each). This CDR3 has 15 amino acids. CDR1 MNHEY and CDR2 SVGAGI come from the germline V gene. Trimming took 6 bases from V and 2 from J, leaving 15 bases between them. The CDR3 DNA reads TGTGCCAGCAGCTCCCGGGACGGCCTCACAGATACGCAGTATTTT. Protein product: CASSSRDGLTDTQYF.

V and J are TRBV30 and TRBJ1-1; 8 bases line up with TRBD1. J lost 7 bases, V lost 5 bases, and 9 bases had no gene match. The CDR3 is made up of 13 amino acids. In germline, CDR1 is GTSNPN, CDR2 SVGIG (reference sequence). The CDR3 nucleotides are TGTGCCTGGGGGAGACAGGGGACCTATGAAGCTTTCTTT. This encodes CAWGRQGTYEAFF.

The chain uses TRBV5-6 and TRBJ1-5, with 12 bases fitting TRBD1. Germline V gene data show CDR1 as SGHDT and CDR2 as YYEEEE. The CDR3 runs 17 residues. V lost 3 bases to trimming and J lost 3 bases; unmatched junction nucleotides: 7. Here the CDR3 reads CASSSRDRGLINQPQHF. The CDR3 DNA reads TGTGCCAGCAGCTCCCGGGACAGGGGGCTTATCAATCAGCCCCAGCATTTT.

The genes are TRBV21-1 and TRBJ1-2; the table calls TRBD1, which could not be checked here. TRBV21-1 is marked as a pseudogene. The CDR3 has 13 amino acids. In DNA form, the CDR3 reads TGTGCCAGCAACAAGGGACAGGGGGCGGGCTACACCTTC. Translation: CASNKGQGAGYTF.

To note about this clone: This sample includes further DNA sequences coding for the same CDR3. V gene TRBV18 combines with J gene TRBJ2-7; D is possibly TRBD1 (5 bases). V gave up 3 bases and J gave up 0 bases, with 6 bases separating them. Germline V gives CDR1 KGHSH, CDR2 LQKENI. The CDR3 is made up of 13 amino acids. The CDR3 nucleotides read TGTGCCAGCTCACCGCAGGGCTCCTACGAGCAGTACTTC. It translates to CASSPQGSYEQYF.

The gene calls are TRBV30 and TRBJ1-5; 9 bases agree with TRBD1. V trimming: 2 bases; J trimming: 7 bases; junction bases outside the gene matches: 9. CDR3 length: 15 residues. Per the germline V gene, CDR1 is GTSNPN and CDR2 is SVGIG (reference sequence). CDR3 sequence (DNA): TGTGCCTGGAGTTACGTGGGGACAGGGAACCAGCCCCAGCATTTT. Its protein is CAWSYVGTGNQPQHF.